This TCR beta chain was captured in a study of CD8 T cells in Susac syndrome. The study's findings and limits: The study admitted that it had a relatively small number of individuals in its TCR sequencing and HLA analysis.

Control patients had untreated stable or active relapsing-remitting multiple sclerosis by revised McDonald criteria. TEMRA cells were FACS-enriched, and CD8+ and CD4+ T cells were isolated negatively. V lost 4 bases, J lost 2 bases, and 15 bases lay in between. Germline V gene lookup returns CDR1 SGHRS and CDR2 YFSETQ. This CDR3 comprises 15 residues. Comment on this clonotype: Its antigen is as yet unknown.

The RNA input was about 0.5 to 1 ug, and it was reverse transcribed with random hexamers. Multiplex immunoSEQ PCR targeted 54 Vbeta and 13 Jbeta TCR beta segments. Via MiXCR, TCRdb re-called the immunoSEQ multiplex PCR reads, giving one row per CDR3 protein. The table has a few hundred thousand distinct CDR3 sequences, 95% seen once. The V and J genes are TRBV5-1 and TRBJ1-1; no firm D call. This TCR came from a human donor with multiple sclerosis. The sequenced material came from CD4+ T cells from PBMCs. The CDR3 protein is CASSSGIQPNTEAFF. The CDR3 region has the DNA TGCGCCAGCAGCAGCGGAATACAGCCCAACACTGAAGCTTTCTTT.